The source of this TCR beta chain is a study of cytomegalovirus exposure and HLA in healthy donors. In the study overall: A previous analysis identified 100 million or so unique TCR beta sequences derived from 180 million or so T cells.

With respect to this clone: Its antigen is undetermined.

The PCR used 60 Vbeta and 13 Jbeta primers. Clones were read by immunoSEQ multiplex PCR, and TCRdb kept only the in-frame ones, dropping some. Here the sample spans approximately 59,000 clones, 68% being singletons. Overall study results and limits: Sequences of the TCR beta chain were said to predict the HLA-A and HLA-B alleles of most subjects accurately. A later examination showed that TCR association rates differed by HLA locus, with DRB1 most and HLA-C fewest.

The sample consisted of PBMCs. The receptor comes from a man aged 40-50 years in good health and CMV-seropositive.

The CDR3 DNA sequence: TGTGCCAGTAGTGCATTCGGACAGTCGAACTCTGGAAACACCATATATTTT. It codes for CASSAFGQSNSGNTIYF. The genes are TRBV19 and TRBJ1-3; TRBD1 is a possible D gene (6 bases). Trimming removed 5 bases from V and 0 bases from J, with 17 bases in between. The CDR3 contains 17 residues. Germline CDR1 reads LNHDA; CDR2 reads SQIVND (reference sequence).